This TCR beta chain originates from a study of identical twins. General study points: Sequences that were out-of-frame, alpha and twin-shared displayed an excess of low generation probability. Fewer insertions marked abundant cord blood beta clonotypes; young adult naive trended weakly, memory not at all.

TCRdb itself ran the 5' RACE reads through MiXCR, one entry per CDR3 protein. The table shows around 280,000 distinct CDR3 sequences, with under 9% occurring only once. The CDR3 sequence is 15 residues long. Germline CDR1 MGHRA, CDR2 YSYEKL. Trimming removed 1 base from V and 5 bases from J; junction bases left unmatched: 5. Everyone who donated was a healthy Caucasian. The table lists this clonotype with many counts. Its antigen remains unidentified. In addition, the sample was reused for a study of yellow fever vaccine responses in identical twins.

This chain joins TRBV4-1 and TRBJ2-5; 9 bases map to TRBD1. This clonotype originated in a woman aged 18-29 years in good health. Sequenced input: memory (CD45RO+) T cells sorted from blood. The CDR3 here is CASSQGGQGSETQYF. The DNA for the CDR3 is TGCGCCAGCAGCCAAGGGGGACAGGGATCCGAGACCCAGTACTTC.